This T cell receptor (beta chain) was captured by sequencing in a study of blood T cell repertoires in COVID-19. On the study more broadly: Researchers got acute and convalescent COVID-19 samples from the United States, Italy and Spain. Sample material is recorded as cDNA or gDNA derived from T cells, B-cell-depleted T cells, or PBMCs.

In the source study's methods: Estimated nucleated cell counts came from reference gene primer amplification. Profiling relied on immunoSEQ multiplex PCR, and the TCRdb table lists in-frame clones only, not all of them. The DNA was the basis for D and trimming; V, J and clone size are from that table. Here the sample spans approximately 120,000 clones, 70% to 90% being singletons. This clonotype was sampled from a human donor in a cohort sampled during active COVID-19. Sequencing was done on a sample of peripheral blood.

The CDR3 bases are TGTGCCAGCAGTTATAGTCGCGGAGGGGGCGATGGCTACACCTTC. Translating gives CASSYSRGGGDGYTF. J is TRBJ1-2 and V is TRBV6-5; 7 bases align to TRBD1. The CDR3 sequence is 15 residues long. CDR1 is MNHEY and CDR2 is SVGAGI in the germline V gene. V gave up 3 bases and J gave up 6 bases; unmatched junction bases: 10.